The 25 T cell receptor beta chains below all came from one sample that was sequenced in a study of blood T cell repertoires in COVID-19. Generated by immunoSEQ multiplex PCR, the TCRdb table keeps only in-frame clones and is missing some. This sample has some 150,000 clones, with around nine tenths found just once. The specimen sequenced was peripheral blood. The receptors shown here come from a woman between 45 and 60 years old with active or convalescent COVID-19.

This clone appeared a single time. The chain has TRBV3-1 (or the pseudogene TRBV3-2) and TRBJ1-6; D might be TRBD1 (6 bases). This CDR3 has 16 amino acids. With 3 bases removed from V and 11 bases from J, the gap between germline ends came to 20 bases. The V gene's germline CDR1 is LGHDT and CDR2 YNNKEL (reference sequence). The CDR3 loop reads CASSHSTAAGGPPLHF. In DNA form, the CDR3 reads TGTGCCAGCAGCCACTCCACCGCGGCGGGGGGGCCACCCCTCCACTTT.

The chain carries TRBV28 and TRBJ1-2; 7 bases map to TRBD1. CDR3 length equals 14 residues. After removal of 6 bases from V and 0 bases from J, the junction contained 4 bases not matched to a gene. Germline V gene sequence: CDR1 MDHEN, CDR2 SYDVKM. As DNA, the CDR3 is TGTGCCAGCAGAAGACAGGGTACTAACTATGGCTACACCTTC. As protein: CASRRQGTNYGYTF.

The chain recombines TRBV4-3 with TRBJ2-3; TRBD2 aligns across 7 bases. Germline V lookup: CDR1 LGHNA, CDR2 YSLEER. The junction had 6 bases not matched to a gene; V was cut back by 1 base and J by 8 bases. CDR3 size: 14 residues. The DNA of the CDR3 is TGCGCCAGCAGCCAAGCAGGGAGGGGAGGTACGCAGTATTTT. As protein: CASSQAGRGGTQYF.

The CDR3 here is CASSLPGVSPLHF. For the CDR3, the DNA is TGTGCCAGCAGCTTACCGGGAGTCTCACCCCTCCACTTT. The V call is TRBV7-9, the J call TRBJ1-6; D call uncertain. CDR1 SEHNR and CDR2 FQNEAQ come from the germline V gene (reference sequence). The CDR3 length is 13 residues. Trimming took off 2 bases at V and 10 bases at J, with 9 bases between the two ends.

J is TRBJ2-7 and V is TRBV12-3 or TRBV12-4; possibly TRBD1 for D (6 bases). Trimming pared 6 bases from V and 1 base from J, leaving 10 bases between. The CDR3 contains 13 residues. CDR3 DNA sequence: TGTGCCAGCAGCCGGGACACGTCCTACGAGCAGTACTTC. The encoded protein is CASSRDTSYEQYF.

The chain couples TRBV7-6 to TRBJ2-7; 8 bases agree with TRBD1. The J segment lost 6 bases and the V segment lost 1 base, leaving 8 bases of the junction unmatched. This CDR3 is built from 15 residues. Germline V CDR1 and CDR2: SGHVS, FNYEAQ. DNA of the CDR3: TGTGCCAGCAGCTTAGGAGGGACAGGTTCCGGCGAGCAGTACTTC. As protein: CASSLGGTGSGEQYF.

The gene calls are TRBV7-8 and TRBJ2-1; no clear D gene. The CDR3 has 13 amino acids. From germline, CDR1 is SGHVS and CDR2 FQNEAQ. V dropped 1 base and J dropped 8 bases, with 9 bases sitting between them. Here the CDR3 reads CASSLDLRDEQFF. CDR3 DNA sequence: TGTGCCAGCAGCTTAGATCTTCGGGATGAGCAGTTCTTC. Drawing the rest from reference TRBV7-8 and TRBJ2-1, the complete variable domain is GAGVSQSPRYKVAKRGQDVALRCDPISGHVSLFWYQQALGQGPEFLTYFQNEAQLDKSGLPSDRFFAERPEGSVSTLKIQRTQQEDSAVYLCASSLDLRDEQFFGPGTRLTVL.

As concerns this clone: This CDR3 is also generated by other DNA sequences in the sample. The V gene is TRBV6-2 or TRBV6-3, the J gene TRBJ1-6; a possible D gene is TRBD1 (6 bases). V lost 2 bases and J 8 bases, leaving 10 bases between the germline ends. Looked up from germline, CDR1 is MNHEY and CDR2 is SVGEGT. CDR3 length equals 14 residues. Here the CDR3 reads CASSYGQGYSPLHF. CDR3 in DNA: TGTGCCAGCAGTTACGGGCAGGGGTATTCACCCCTCCACTTT.

This chain uses TRBV18 with TRBJ2-5; D remains ambiguous. The germline CDR1 and CDR2 sequences are KGHSH and LQKENI. The CDR3 contains 14 residues. Between the trimmed V and J ends, which lost 2 bases and 1 base, there was a span of 8 bases. The CDR3: CASSPGPLQETQYF. CDR3 nucleotides: TGTGCCAGCTCACCAGGCCCCCTCCAAGAGACCCAGTACTTC.

For this clone: Other nucleotide sequences in the sample specify the same CDR3. The chain uses TRBV5-1 and TRBJ2-7; D unresolved. The CDR3 runs 11 residues. The germline gives CDR1 SGHRS, CDR2 YFSETQ. V was cut by 3 bases and J by 3 bases, with 4 bases left in between. CDR3 loop: CASSSNYEQYF. The CDR3, as DNA: TGCGCCAGCAGCTCTAACTACGAGCAGTACTTC.

This chain connects TRBV3-1 (or the pseudogene TRBV3-2) to TRBJ2-7, with TRBD1 matching over 9 bases. Germline assignment: CDR1 LGHDT and CDR2 YNNKEL (reference sequence). Unmatched junction bases numbered 12, after V lost 5 bases and J lost 1 base. The CDR3 covers 17 residues. CDR3 loop: CASSARFETGGSYEQYF. The DNA of the CDR3 is TGTGCCAGCAGCGCCCGATTCGAGACAGGGGGATCCTACGAGCAGTACTTC.

This chain joins TRBV6-4 and TRBJ2-3, with D possibly being TRBD1 (5 bases). V dropped 5 bases and J dropped 4 bases, with 16 bases sitting between them. CDR1 is MRHNA and CDR2 is SNTAGT in the germline V gene. The CDR3 runs to 15 residues. The CDR3 sequence is CASSIRAGHADTQYF. The CDR3 region has the DNA TGTGCCAGCAGTATTAGGGCAGGGCACGCAGATACGCAGTATTTT.

The chain employs TRBV6-5 and TRBJ1-2; weak D call: TRBD1 (5 bases). This CDR3 has 14 residues. Germline CDR1 MNHEY, CDR2 SVGAGI. The V and J ends lost 7 bases and 4 bases respectively, with 16 bases between them. The CDR3 DNA follows: TGTGCCAGCACCGTGTCGCGTGACAGCTATGGCTACACCTTC. Translating gives CASTVSRDSYGYTF.

The chain recombines TRBV28 with TRBJ1-6, with TRBD1 matching over 8 bases. CDR3 size: 14 residues. CDR1 is MDHEN, CDR2 SYDVKM, per germline. The trim removed 5 bases at V and 9 bases at J, leaving 6 bases unmatched. CDR3 DNA sequence: TGTGCCAGCAGTGAGGGCAGGGGGCCTTCACCCCTCCACTTT. Its translation is CASSEGRGPSPLHF.

The chain carries TRBV28 and TRBJ2-1; tentative D call: TRBD2 (6 bases). V was cut by 3 bases and J by 6 bases, with 12 bases left in between. Germline loops: CDR1 MDHEN, CDR2 SYDVKM. The CDR3 consists of 14 residues. In DNA, the CDR3 is TGTGCCAGCAGTTTTGTGGGTAGCGGCAATGAGCAGTTCTTC. Translated: CASSFVGSGNEQFF. Full variable domain (remainder filled in from reference TRBV28 and TRBJ2-1): DVKVTQSSRYLVKRTGEKVFLECVQDMDHENMFWYRQDPGLGLRLIYFSYDVKMKEKGDIPEGYSVSREKKERFSLILESASTNQTSMYLCASSFVGSGNEQFFGPGTRLTVL.

V usage is TRBV3-1 (or the pseudogene TRBV3-2) and J usage is TRBJ2-7; TRBD1 might be the D (6 bases). This CDR3 is 14 amino acids long. Trimming took 6 bases from V and 3 from J, leaving 15 bases between them. Germline values: CDR1 LGHDT, CDR2 YNNKEL (reference sequence). CDR3 amino acids: CASSLRAGVYEQYF. DNA for the CDR3: TGTGCCAGCAGTCTACGAGCAGGGGTCTACGAGCAGTACTTC.

The gene calls are TRBV20-1 and TRBJ1-4, with a possible D match to TRBD1 (6 bases). Germline V CDR1 and CDR2: DFQATT, SNEGSKA (reference sequence). Between the trimmed V and J ends, which lost 3 bases and 6 bases, there was a span of 14 bases. The CDR3 runs 14 residues. CDR3 DNA sequence: TGCAGTGCTAGTAACAGGGTCACGGATGAAAAACTGTTTTTT. It yields the protein CSASNRVTDEKLFF.

This rearrangement joins TRBV15 to TRBJ2-5; D is perhaps TRBD2 (6 bases). The CDR3 consists of 15 residues. Germline CDR1 LNHNV, CDR2 YYDKDF (reference sequence). The V end lost 3 bases, the J end lost 3 bases, and 14 bases lay between the germline ends. The CDR3 sequence: CATSSGTGAKETQYF. The CDR3 DNA reads as TGTGCCACCAGCAGTGGGACTGGGGCAAAAGAGACCCAGTACTTC.

The genes are TRBV18 and TRBJ2-3; 8 nucleotides match TRBD1. CDR1 and CDR2 (germline): KGHSH, LQKENI. The CDR3 covers 14 residues. The V gene end was trimmed by 5 bases and the J gene end by 6 bases; junction bases not matched to a gene: 7. The CDR3 spells CASSADRGGDTQYF. The CDR3 coding sequence is TGTGCCAGCTCAGCCGACAGGGGCGGCGATACGCAGTATTTT.

CDR3: CASSTGVGGNTIYF. The CDR3 DNA sequence: TGTGCCAGTTCGACAGGGGTGGGTGGAAACACCATATATTTT. The chain employs TRBV19 and TRBJ1-3; TRBD1 matches 8 bases. Trimming at V came to 8 bases and at J to 3 bases, leaving 6 bases not matched to a gene. Germline CDR1 and CDR2: LNHDA and SQIVND (reference sequence). The CDR3 sequence is 14 residues long.

This chain uses TRBV9 with TRBJ2-1; 10 bases agree with TRBD2. Germline V gene lookup returns CDR1 SGDLS and CDR2 YYNGEE. Trimming cost V 4 bases and J 9 bases; bases outside gene matches: 7. CDR3 length equals 14 residues. Here the CDR3 reads CASSTLAGAVEQFF. DNA for the CDR3: TGTGCCAGCAGCACCCTAGCGGGAGCAGTTGAGCAGTTCTTC.

The chain links TRBV29-1 to TRBJ2-1; 8 bases line up with TRBD1. Per the germline V gene, CDR1 is SQVTM and CDR2 is ANQGSEA. J was trimmed by 7 bases and V by 0 bases; bases with no gene match: 8. CDR3 length: 15 amino acids. As DNA, the CDR3 is TGCAGCGTTGAAGAGGACAGGGAAGGGGCGAATGAGCAGTTCTTC. It yields the protein CSVEEDREGANEQFF.

This chain uses TRBV11-2 with TRBJ1-2; TRBD1 matches at 8 bases. V lost 5 bases, J lost 8 bases, and 7 bases stayed unmatched. Germline V lookup: CDR1 SGHAT, CDR2 FQNNGV. The CDR3 sequence is 13 residues long. The CDR3 nucleotides read TGTGCCAGCAGCGTCGACAGGGGAGGGGGCTACACCTTC. Translated, it gives CASSVDRGGGYTF.

The chain recombines TRBV12-3 or TRBV12-4 with TRBJ2-7, with D possibly matching TRBD2 (5 bases). Between the trimmed V and J ends, which lost 3 bases and 4 bases, there was a span of 10 bases. CDR3 length: 13 residues. DNA of the CDR3: TGTGCCAGCAGTTTGAGGGTTCAGTACGAGCAGTACTTC. This gives the protein CASSLRVQYEQYF.

The V gene is TRBV4-2, the J gene TRBJ1-1; the D gene is possibly TRBD1 (5 bases). V gave up 2 bases and J gave up 2 bases, with 15 bases separating them. The CDR3 is made up of 16 amino acids. Germline CDR1 reads LGHNA; CDR2 reads YNFKEQ. The CDR3 region is CASSQIGRALNTEAFF. The CDR3 DNA sequence: TGTGCCAGCAGCCAAATCGGCAGGGCCCTTAACACTGAAGCTTTCTTT.